This T cell receptor beta chain was obtained from a study of OX40 agonist ivuxolimab in advanced cancers. Looking at the study overall: A mean age of about 56 years, range about 20 to 79, was recorded, and roughly 83% were male. Participants could have had prior anti-PD-1, anti-PD-L1 or anti-CTLA-4 therapy, and approximately 40% had some.

A single count supports this clone. Profiled with immunoSEQ multiplex PCR; TCRdb holds only in-frame clones, not every one. Of about 58,000 clones listed, approximately 80% were seen once; the top ten hold roughly 2.1%. Per germline, CDR1 SNHLY and CDR2 FYNNEI. The ends were cut back, 3 bases at V and 4 bases at J, with 7 bases in the middle. This CDR3 contains 13 residues. The material sequenced was CD4+ or CD8+ T cells sorted from blood, taken in a trial of the OX40 agonist ivuxolimab. The receptor was isolated from an adult with an advanced solid tumor such as melanoma, head and neck, liver or kidney cancer. The chain carries TRBV2 and TRBJ1-3, with D hard to call. CDR3 DNA sequence: TGTGCCAGCAGTGATGTTGGCGGAAACACCATATATTTT. This gives the protein CASSDVGGNTIYF.